The sequence of this TCR beta chain was determined in a study of cytomegalovirus exposure and HLA in healthy donors. Study-level findings and limits: Among TCR beta chains, those listed as cytomegalovirus-associated numbered about 160.

The V gene's germline CDR1 is LGHNA and CDR2 YSLEER. V was clipped by 2 bases and J by 2 bases, with 14 bases between them. The CDR3 has 16 residues. Of note for this clone: Its antigen remains unknown.

Profiled with immunoSEQ multiplex PCR; TCRdb holds only in-frame clones, not every one. This table has fewer than 150,000 clones, 88% appearing once. The origin of this receptor is a man aged 18-30 years in good health and CMV-seronegative. Sequencing was performed on PBMCs. The chain is built from TRBV4-3 and TRBJ2-3; D is ambiguous. CDR3 sequence: CASSQSPTTITDTQYF. As DNA, the CDR3 is TGCGCCAGCAGCCAAAGCCCAACCACGATCACAGATACGCAGTATTTT.